These T cell receptor beta chains were read from a single sample in a study of blood T cell repertoires in COVID-19. The table came from immunoSEQ multiplex PCR; TCRdb's copy has only in-frame clones and leaves some out. The data show around 430,000 clones, around nine tenths seen once. Specimen: PBMCs or T cells enriched from blood (not recorded which). These receptor sequences come from a woman between 45 and 60 years old who had recovered from COVID-19. The CDR3 runs from the conserved cysteine through the conserved F or W. Each record gives: CDR3 DNA, CDR3 protein, V gene, J gene, D gene, clone size. D genes are given only for firm matches. Size values are once, few and many counts, or a class for expanded clones, and some rows have none.

CDR3 DNA: TGCGCCAGCAGCTTGTCGAGCGGGGAGTCCTACAATGAGCAGTTCTTC; CDR3 protein: CASSLSSGESYNEQFF; V gene: TRBV5-1; J gene: TRBJ2-1; D gene: TRBD2; clone size: -
CDR3 DNA: TGTGCCAGTAGTACCGACTCCTCCTACGAGCAGTACTTC; CDR3 protein: CASSTDSSYEQYF; V gene: TRBV19; J gene: TRBJ2-7; D gene: -; clone size: -
CDR3 DNA: TGTGCCAGCAGTTCCCGGGGTACCTACGAGCAGTACTTC; CDR3 protein: CASSSRGTYEQYF; V gene: TRBV12-3/TRBV12-4; J gene: TRBJ2-7; D gene: -; clone size: -
CDR3 DNA: TGCGCCAGCAGCTTGGGACAGCAGAACACTGAAGCTTTCTTT; CDR3 protein: CASSLGQQNTEAFF; V gene: TRBV5-1; J gene: TRBJ1-1; D gene: -; clone size: -
CDR3 DNA: TGTGCCAGCAGACCTAGAATATCAGCTTTCTTT; CDR3 protein: CASRPRISAFF; V gene: TRBV25-1; J gene: TRBJ1-1; D gene: -; clone size: -
CDR3 DNA: TGTGCCAGCAGTTTACAAGGGAGTAACTATGGCTACACCTTC; CDR3 protein: CASSLQGSNYGYTF; V gene: TRBV28; J gene: TRBJ1-2; D gene: -; clone size: -
CDR3 DNA: TGTGCCAGCAGCTTAGGGGATGACAGGGGAAGGAACACTGAAGCTTTCTTT; CDR3 protein: CASSLGDDRGRNTEAFF; V gene: TRBV7-8; J gene: TRBJ1-1; D gene: TRBD1; clone size: -
CDR3 DNA: TGCGCCAGCAGCTTGGGTCAGGGGTCGGAAGCTTTCTTT; CDR3 protein: CASSLGQGSEAFF; V gene: TRBV5-1; J gene: TRBJ1-1; D gene: -; clone size: -
CDR3 DNA: TGTGCCAGCAGCTTAGATCGACTGCTCTACAATGAGCAGTTCTTC; CDR3 protein: CASSLDRLLYNEQFF; V gene: TRBV11-2; J gene: TRBJ2-1; D gene: -; clone size: -
CDR3 DNA: TGTGCCAGCAGCTCCACAGGGTACGAGCAGTACTTC; CDR3 protein: CASSSTGYEQYF; V gene: TRBV7-2; J gene: TRBJ2-7; D gene: -; clone size: many
CDR3 DNA: TGTGCCAGCAGCTCGGGACATAGCAATCAGCCCCAGCATTTT; CDR3 protein: CASSSGHSNQPQHF; V gene: TRBV5-4; J gene: TRBJ1-5; D gene: -; clone size: -
CDR3 DNA: TGTGCCAGCAGCATCGGACAGGTTTATGGCTACACCTTC; CDR3 protein: CASSIGQVYGYTF; V gene: TRBV5-6; J gene: TRBJ1-2; D gene: TRBD1; clone size: -
CDR3 DNA: TGTGCCAGCAGTGAATCGACAGGGTGGTCCTGGCAGTACTTC; CDR3 protein: CASSESTGWSWQYF; V gene: TRBV28; J gene: TRBJ2-7; D gene: TRBD1; clone size: few
CDR3 DNA: TGTGCCAGCAGCCGATTCCCCGGGACATCGGATCAGCCCCAGCATTTT; CDR3 protein: CASSRFPGTSDQPQHF; V gene: TRBV7-9; J gene: TRBJ1-5; D gene: -; clone size: -
CDR3 DNA: TGTGCCAGCAGTCCCCCCGGGACAGGGGTGGGCGAAAAACTGTTTTTT; CDR3 protein: CASSPPGTGVGEKLFF; V gene: TRBV28; J gene: TRBJ1-4; D gene: TRBD1; clone size: -
CDR3 DNA: TGTGCCAGCAGAGACAGGGAGTATCAGCCCCAGCATTTT; CDR3 protein: CASRDREYQPQHF; V gene: TRBV12-3/TRBV12-4; J gene: TRBJ1-5; D gene: TRBD1; clone size: -
CDR3 DNA: TGTGCCAGCAGGAAACTCCCCGGGAGTAGCTCCTACAATGAGCAGTTCTTC; CDR3 protein: CASRKLPGSSSYNEQFF; V gene: TRBV28; J gene: TRBJ2-1; D gene: -; clone size: -
CDR3 DNA: TGTGCCAGCAGCTTAATTGCAAGCGATTACGAGCAGTACTTC; CDR3 protein: CASSLIASDYEQYF; V gene: TRBV5-6; J gene: TRBJ2-7; D gene: -; clone size: -
CDR3 DNA: TGCGCCAGCAGCTTGGTTCTCTCCTACAATGAGCAGTTCTTC; CDR3 protein: CASSLVLSYNEQFF; V gene: TRBV5-1; J gene: TRBJ2-1; D gene: -; clone size: -
CDR3 DNA: TGTGCCAGCAGCCAAGAGGGAGTCGGCACCATATATTTT; CDR3 protein: CASSQEGVGTIYF; V gene: TRBV3-1/TRBV3-2; J gene: TRBJ1-3; D gene: -; clone size: -
CDR3 DNA: TGTGCCAGCAGCACGACAGTGACGGGCAATCAGCCCCAGCATTTT; CDR3 protein: CASSTTVTGNQPQHF; V gene: TRBV7-2; J gene: TRBJ1-5; D gene: -; clone size: -
CDR3 DNA: TGTGCCAGCAGCCGTTTCTACGAGCAGTACTTC; CDR3 protein: CASSRFYEQYF; V gene: TRBV2; J gene: TRBJ2-7; D gene: -; clone size: -
CDR3 DNA: TGTGCCAGTAAACAGGGGAAGACTGAAGCTTTCTTT; CDR3 protein: CASKQGKTEAFF; V gene: TRBV19; J gene: TRBJ1-1; D gene: TRBD1; clone size: -
CDR3 DNA: TGTGCCACTACCGGGACAGGTTTCATGAACACTGAAGCTTTCTTT; CDR3 protein: CATTGTGFMNTEAFF; V gene: TRBV2; J gene: TRBJ1-1; D gene: TRBD1; clone size: -
CDR3 DNA: TGTGCCAGCAGCCAATTTCCGACAGGAGACGAAAAACTGTTTTTT; CDR3 protein: CASSQFPTGDEKLFF; V gene: TRBV3-1/TRBV3-2; J gene: TRBJ1-4; D gene: -; clone size: once
CDR3 DNA: TGTGCCAGTAGTATTGGGGCTGAGAGCTGGTACGAGCAGTACTTC; CDR3 protein: CASSIGAESWYEQYF; V gene: TRBV19; J gene: TRBJ2-7; D gene: -; clone size: -
CDR3 DNA: TGTGCCAGCAGTGAAAACGGGTACTCCTACAATGAGCAGTTCTTC; CDR3 protein: CASSENGYSYNEQFF; V gene: TRBV27; J gene: TRBJ2-1; D gene: -; clone size: -
CDR3 DNA: TGTGCCACCAGCAGAGATTTTGAGGGACAGAACACTGAAGCTTTCTTT; CDR3 protein: CATSRDFEGQNTEAFF; V gene: TRBV15; J gene: TRBJ1-1; D gene: -; clone size: -
CDR3 DNA: TGCAGCGTTGAACCGGCCACGGGACTAGCGGGGAGGGAGCAGTACTTC; CDR3 protein: CSVEPATGLAGREQYF; V gene: TRBV29-1; J gene: TRBJ2-7; D gene: TRBD2; clone size: -
CDR3 DNA: TGTGCCAGCAGCCTCTCCATGACAGGACGAATGGACACCCGCAATCAGCCCCAGCATTTT; CDR3 protein: CASSLSMTGRMDTRNQPQHF; V gene: TRBV5-5; J gene: TRBJ1-5; D gene: -; clone size: -
CDR3 DNA: TGTGCCAGCAGCTCAACCGACAGGGCGGGGAATGAGCAGTTCTTC; CDR3 protein: CASSSTDRAGNEQFF; V gene: TRBV5-4; J gene: TRBJ2-1; D gene: -; clone size: -
CDR3 DNA: TGCGCCAGCAGCCAAACCGTGGGACAGAGGCGTAGCGGGGGATTCACAGATACGCAGTATTTT; CDR3 protein: CASSQTVGQRRSGGFTDTQYF; V gene: TRBV4-1; J gene: TRBJ2-3; D gene: TRBD2; clone size: -
CDR3 DNA: TGCGCCAGCAGCCAAGATCGAAAAAACTGGGGCTACACCTTC; CDR3 protein: CASSQDRKNWGYTF; V gene: TRBV4-1; J gene: TRBJ1-2; D gene: -; clone size: -
CDR3 DNA: TGTGCCAGCAGCTTAGTACAGTACGAGCAGTACTTC; CDR3 protein: CASSLVQYEQYF; V gene: TRBV7-8; J gene: TRBJ2-7; D gene: -; clone size: few
CDR3 DNA: TGTGCCAGCAGTTACTCAGGGGTAGCCCAGGGCTACACCTTC; CDR3 protein: CASSYSGVAQGYTF; V gene: TRBV6-5; J gene: TRBJ1-2; D gene: -; clone size: -
CDR3 DNA: TGTGCCTGGAGTAAGGGACAGCGCTATGGCTACACCTTC; CDR3 protein: CAWSKGQRYGYTF; V gene: TRBV30; J gene: TRBJ1-2; D gene: TRBD1; clone size: -
CDR3 DNA: TGTGCCAGTAGTAAACCCCTTAGTATGGGCAGCCATGGCTACACCTTC; CDR3 protein: CASSKPLSMGSHGYTF; V gene: TRBV19; J gene: TRBJ1-2; D gene: -; clone size: -
CDR3 DNA: TGTGCCAGCAGCCCCTACTATACTGCTGGGGCCAACGTCCTGACTTTC; CDR3 protein: CASSPYYTAGANVLTF; V gene: TRBV7-3; J gene: TRBJ2-6; D gene: -; clone size: -
CDR3 DNA: TGTGCCAGCAGTCGACTAGCGGGGGAACAAGCGATAGGGCAGTTCTTC; CDR3 protein: CASSRLAGEQAIGQFF; V gene: TRBV2; J gene: TRBJ2-1; D gene: TRBD2; clone size: -
CDR3 DNA: TGTGCCAGTAGTATAGCGGGGTACCAAGAGACCCAGTACTTC; CDR3 protein: CASSIAGYQETQYF; V gene: TRBV19; J gene: TRBJ2-5; D gene: -; clone size: -
CDR3 DNA: TGTGCCAGCAGCTACTTTGGTGATGGCTACACCTTC; CDR3 protein: CASSYFGDGYTF; V gene: TRBV7-9; J gene: TRBJ1-2; D gene: -; clone size: -
CDR3 DNA: TGTGCCAGCAGCTTGGCCAGCGGGGGCGTGGATACGCAGTATTTT; CDR3 protein: CASSLASGGVDTQYF; V gene: TRBV5-6; J gene: TRBJ2-3; D gene: TRBD2; clone size: few
CDR3 DNA: TGTGCCAGCTCACCTTACGGGACAGTCATTAACACTGAAGCTTTCTTT; CDR3 protein: CASSPYGTVINTEAFF; V gene: TRBV18; J gene: TRBJ1-1; D gene: TRBD1; clone size: -
CDR3 DNA: TGCGCCAGCAGACTTCTAGCGGTCCCCAGCACAGATACGCAGTATTTT; CDR3 protein: CASRLLAVPSTDTQYF; V gene: TRBV5-1; J gene: TRBJ2-3; D gene: TRBD2; clone size: -
CDR3 DNA: TGTGCCAGCAGCTTAGTCCGGGGGCCGGGGGGTGAGCAGTTCTTC; CDR3 protein: CASSLVRGPGGEQFF; V gene: TRBV7-8; J gene: TRBJ2-1; D gene: -; clone size: -
CDR3 DNA: TGTGCCAGCTCACCACGCGGAGGAAGTAATGAAAAACTGTTTTTT; CDR3 protein: CASSPRGGSNEKLFF; V gene: TRBV18; J gene: TRBJ1-4; D gene: -; clone size: -
CDR3 DNA: TGTGCCAGCAGTGAGACGGCTAGCGGGGGGGCCTTTCATGAGCAGTTCTTC; CDR3 protein: CASSETASGGAFHEQFF; V gene: TRBV2; J gene: TRBJ2-1; D gene: TRBD2; clone size: -
CDR3 DNA: TGCGCCAGCAGCGGGGGACAGGGCGTTAATGAAAAACTGTTTTTT; CDR3 protein: CASSGGQGVNEKLFF; V gene: TRBV5-1; J gene: TRBJ1-4; D gene: TRBD1; clone size: once
CDR3 DNA: TGTGCCAGCAGCCCCACAGCGAACACTGAAGCTTTCTTT; CDR3 protein: CASSPTANTEAFF; V gene: TRBV11-3; J gene: TRBJ1-1; D gene: -; clone size: few